This T cell receptor beta chain was captured by sequencing in a study of T cells in narcolepsy. Study outcomes and limitations: Blood of same and different patients, but not healthy controls, reportedly held recurring autoreactive clonotypes.

The V gene lost 0 bases and the J gene lost 10 bases, with 8 bases spanning the gap. This CDR3 is built from 13 residues. From germline, CDR1 is SGHRS and CDR2 YFSETQ. Here immunoSEQ multiplex PCR was the method, and the copy in TCRdb shows in-frame clones only, minus some. The table includes approximately 30,000 clones, around 86% detected once. In regard to this clone: Its specificity is unknown.

The chain links TRBV5-1 to TRBJ1-6; no definite D call. Sequenced sample: CD45RA- memory CD4+ T cells from PBMCs. The clonotype originates from a human donor with narcolepsy. The CDR3 spells CASSLVSESPLHF. As DNA, the CDR3 is TGCGCCAGCAGCTTGGTGTCAGAGTCACCCCTCCACTTT.